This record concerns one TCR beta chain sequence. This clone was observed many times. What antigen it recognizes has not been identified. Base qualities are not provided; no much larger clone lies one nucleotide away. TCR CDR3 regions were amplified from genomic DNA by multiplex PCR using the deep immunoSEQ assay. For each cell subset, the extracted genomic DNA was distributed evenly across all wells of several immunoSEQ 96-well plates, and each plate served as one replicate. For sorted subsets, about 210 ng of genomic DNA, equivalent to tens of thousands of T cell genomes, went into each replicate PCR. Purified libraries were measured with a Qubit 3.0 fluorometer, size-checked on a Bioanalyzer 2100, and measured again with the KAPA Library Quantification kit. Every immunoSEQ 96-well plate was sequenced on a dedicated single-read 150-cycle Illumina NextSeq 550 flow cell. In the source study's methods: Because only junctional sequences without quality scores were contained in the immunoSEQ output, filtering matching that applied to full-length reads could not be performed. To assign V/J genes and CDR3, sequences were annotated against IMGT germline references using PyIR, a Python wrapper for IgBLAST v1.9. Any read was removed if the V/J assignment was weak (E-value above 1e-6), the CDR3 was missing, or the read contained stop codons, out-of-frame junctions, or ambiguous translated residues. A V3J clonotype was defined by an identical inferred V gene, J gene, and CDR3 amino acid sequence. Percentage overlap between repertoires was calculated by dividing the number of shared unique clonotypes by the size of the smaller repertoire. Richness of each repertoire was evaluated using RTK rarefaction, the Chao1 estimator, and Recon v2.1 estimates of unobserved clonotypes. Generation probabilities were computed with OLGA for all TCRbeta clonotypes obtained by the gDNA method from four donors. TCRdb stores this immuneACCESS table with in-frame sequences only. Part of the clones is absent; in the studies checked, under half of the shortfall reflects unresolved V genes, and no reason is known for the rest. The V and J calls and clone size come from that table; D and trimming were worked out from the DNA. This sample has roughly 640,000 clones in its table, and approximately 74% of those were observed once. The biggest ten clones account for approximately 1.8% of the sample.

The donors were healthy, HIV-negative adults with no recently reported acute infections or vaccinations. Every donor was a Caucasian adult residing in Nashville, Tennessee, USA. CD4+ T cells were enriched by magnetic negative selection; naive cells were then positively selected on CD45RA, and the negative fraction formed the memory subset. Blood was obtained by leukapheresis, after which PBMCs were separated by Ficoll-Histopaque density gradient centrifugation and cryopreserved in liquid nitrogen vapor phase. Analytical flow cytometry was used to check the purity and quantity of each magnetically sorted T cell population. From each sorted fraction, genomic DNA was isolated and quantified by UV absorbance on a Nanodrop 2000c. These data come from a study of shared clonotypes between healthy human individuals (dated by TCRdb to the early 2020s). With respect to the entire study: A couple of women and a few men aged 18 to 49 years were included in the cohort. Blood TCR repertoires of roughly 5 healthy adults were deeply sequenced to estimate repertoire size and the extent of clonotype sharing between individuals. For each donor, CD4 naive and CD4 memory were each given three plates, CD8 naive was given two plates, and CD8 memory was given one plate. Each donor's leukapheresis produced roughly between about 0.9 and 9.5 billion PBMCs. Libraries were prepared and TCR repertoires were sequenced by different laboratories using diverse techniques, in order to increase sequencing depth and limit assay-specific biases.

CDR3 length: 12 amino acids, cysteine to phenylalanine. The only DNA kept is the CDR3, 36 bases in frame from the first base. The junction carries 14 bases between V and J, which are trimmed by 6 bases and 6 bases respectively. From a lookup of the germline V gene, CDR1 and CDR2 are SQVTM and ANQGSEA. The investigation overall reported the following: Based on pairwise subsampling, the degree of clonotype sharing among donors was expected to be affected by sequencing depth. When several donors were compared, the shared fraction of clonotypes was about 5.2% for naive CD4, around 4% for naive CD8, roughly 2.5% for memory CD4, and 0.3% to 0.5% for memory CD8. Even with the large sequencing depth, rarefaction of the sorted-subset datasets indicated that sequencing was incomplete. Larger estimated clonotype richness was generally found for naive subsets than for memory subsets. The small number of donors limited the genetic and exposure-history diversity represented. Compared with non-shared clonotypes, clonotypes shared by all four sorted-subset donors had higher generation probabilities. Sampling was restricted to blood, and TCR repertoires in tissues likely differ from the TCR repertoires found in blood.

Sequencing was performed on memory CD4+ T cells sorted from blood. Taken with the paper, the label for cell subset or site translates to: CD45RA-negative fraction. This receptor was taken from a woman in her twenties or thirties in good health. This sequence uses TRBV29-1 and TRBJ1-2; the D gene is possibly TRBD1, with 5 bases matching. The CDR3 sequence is CSVGERRDGYTF. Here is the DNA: TGCAGCGTGGGGGAGAGGAGGGATGGCTACACCTTC.